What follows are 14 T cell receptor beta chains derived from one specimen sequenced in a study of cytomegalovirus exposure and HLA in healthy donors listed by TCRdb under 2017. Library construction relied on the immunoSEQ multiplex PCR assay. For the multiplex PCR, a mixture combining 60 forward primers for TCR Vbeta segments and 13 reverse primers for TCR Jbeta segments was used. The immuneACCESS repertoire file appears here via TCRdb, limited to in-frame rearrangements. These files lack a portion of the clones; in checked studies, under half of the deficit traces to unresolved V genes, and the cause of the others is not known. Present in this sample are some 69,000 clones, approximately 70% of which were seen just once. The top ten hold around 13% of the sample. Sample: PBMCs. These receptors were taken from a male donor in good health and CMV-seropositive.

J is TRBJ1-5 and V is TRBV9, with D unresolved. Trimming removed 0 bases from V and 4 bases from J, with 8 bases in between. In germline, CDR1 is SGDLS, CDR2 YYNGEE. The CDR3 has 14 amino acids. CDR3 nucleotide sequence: TGTGCCAGCAGCGTAGGCCCCACAAATCAGCCCCAGCATTTT. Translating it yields CASSVGPTNQPQHF.

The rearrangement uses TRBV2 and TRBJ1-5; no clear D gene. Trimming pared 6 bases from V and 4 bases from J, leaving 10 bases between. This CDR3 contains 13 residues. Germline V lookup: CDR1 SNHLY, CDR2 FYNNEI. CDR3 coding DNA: TGTGCCAGCAGCAGACACGAGAATCAGCCCCAGCATTTT. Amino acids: CASSRHENQPQHF.

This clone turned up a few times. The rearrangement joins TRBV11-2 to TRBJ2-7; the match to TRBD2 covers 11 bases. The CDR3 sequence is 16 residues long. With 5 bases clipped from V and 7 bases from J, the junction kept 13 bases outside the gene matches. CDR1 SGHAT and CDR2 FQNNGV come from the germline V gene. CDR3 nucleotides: TGTGCCAGCAGCGGTAGACTAGCGGGGAGTTACGAGGAGCAGTACTTC. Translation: CASSGRLAGSYEEQYF.

The CDR3, as DNA: TGCGCCAGCAGCAATACCGGGACAGGGTTGTACGAGCAGTACTTC. Translation gives CASSNTGTGLYEQYF. The chain combines TRBV5-1 with TRBJ2-7; 9 nucleotides line up with TRBD1. This CDR3 region has 15 residues. The V gene's germline CDR1 is SGHRS and CDR2 YFSETQ. J lost 4 bases, V lost 4 bases, and 9 bases had no gene match.

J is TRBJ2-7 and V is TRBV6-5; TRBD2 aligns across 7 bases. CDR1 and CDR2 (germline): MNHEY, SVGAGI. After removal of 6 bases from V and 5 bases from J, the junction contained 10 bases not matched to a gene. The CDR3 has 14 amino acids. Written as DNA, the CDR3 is TGTGCCAGCAGAGGACTCGGGGGGAGGCACGAGCAGTACTTC. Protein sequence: CASRGLGGRHEQYF.

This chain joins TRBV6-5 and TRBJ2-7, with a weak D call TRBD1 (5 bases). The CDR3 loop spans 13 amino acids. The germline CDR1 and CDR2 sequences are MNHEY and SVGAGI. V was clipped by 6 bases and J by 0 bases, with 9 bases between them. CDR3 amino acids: CASRPGISYEQYF. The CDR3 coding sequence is TGTGCCAGCAGGCCAGGGATCTCCTACGAGCAGTACTTC.

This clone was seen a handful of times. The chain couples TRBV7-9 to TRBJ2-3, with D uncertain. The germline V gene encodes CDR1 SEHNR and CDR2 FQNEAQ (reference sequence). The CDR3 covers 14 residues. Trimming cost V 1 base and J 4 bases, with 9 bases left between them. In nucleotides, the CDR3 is TGTGCCAGCAGCTTAGGTGAGAGAGCAGATACGCAGTATTTT. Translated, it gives CASSLGERADTQYF.

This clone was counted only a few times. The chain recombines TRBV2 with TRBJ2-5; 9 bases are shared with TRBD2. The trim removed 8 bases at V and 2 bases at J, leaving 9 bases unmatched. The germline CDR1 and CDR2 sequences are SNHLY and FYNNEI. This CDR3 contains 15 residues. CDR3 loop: CASVGGAGGQETQYF. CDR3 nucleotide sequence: TGTGCCAGCGTGGGGGGTGCGGGGGGGCAAGAGACCCAGTACTTC. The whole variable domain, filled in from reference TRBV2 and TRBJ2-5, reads EPEVTQTPSHQVTQMGQEVILRCVPISNHLYFYWYRQILGQKVEFLVSFYNNEISEKSEIFDDQFSVERPDGSNFTLKIRSTKLEDSAMYFCASVGGAGGQETQYFGPGTRLLVL.

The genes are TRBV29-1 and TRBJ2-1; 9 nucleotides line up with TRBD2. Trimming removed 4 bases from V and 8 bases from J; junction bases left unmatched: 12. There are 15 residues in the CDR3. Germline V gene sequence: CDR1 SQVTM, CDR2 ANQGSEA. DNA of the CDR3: TGCAGCGTTGGATATCCGGGACTAGCTAAAGATGAGCAGTTCTTC. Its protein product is CSVGYPGLAKDEQFF.

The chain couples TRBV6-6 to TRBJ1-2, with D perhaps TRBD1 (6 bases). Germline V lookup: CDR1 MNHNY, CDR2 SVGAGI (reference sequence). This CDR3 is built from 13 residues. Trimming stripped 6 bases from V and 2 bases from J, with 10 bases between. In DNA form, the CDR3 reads TGTGCCAGCAGGTGGACAGCGAACTATGGCTACACCTTC. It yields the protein CASRWTANYGYTF.

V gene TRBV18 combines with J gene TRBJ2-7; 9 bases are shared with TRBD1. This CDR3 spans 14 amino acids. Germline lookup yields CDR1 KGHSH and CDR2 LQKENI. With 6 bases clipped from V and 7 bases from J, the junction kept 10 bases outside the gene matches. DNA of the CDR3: TGTGCCAGCTCTCCCGGGACAGGGCCTCTTGAGCAGTACTTC. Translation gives CASSPGTGPLEQYF.

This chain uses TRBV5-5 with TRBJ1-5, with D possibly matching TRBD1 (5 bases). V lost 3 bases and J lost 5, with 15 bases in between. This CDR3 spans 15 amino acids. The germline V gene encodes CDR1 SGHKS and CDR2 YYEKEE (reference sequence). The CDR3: CASSWGGKADQPQHF. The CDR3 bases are TGTGCCAGCAGCTGGGGGGGAAAAGCGGATCAGCCCCAGCATTTT.

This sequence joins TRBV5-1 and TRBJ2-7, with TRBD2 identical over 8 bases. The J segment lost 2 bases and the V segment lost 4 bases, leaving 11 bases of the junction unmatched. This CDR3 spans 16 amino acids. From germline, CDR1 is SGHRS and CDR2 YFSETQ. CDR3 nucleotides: TGCGCCAGCAGCCGGGGGTCTAGCGGGCAAACCTACGAGCAGTACTTC. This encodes CASSRGSSGQTYEQYF.

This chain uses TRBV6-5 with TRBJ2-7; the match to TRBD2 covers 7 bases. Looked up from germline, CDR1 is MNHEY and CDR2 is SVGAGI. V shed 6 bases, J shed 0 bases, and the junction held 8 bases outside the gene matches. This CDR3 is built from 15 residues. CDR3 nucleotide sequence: TGTGCCAGCAGCCGACAGCGGGAAAGCTCCTACGAGCAGTACTTC. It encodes CASSRQRESSYEQYF.